This T cell receptor (beta chain) was identified during a study of T cells after yellow fever vaccination. There are many counts of this clonotype. Germline assignment: CDR1 SGHTA and CDR2 FQGNSA. This CDR3 has 15 amino acids. V lost 1 base and J lost 3; bases outside the gene matches: 2. TCRdb re-analysed the 5' RACE reads in MiXCR, keeping a single row per CDR3 protein. Among over 300,000 distinct CDR3 sequences listed, 3.6% were seen once. J is TRBJ1-1 and V is TRBV7-2; TRBD1 matches at 10 bases. The sequence was obtained from a man aged 18 to 35 who received the YFV17D yellow fever vaccine. The sample was PBMCs, taken on the day of the yellow fever booster vaccination. In DNA, the CDR3 is TGTGCCAGCAGCTTAGATGGGACAGGGGACACTGAAGCTTTCTTT. Translation: CASSLDGTGDTEAFF.